The source of this TCR beta chain is a study of blood T cell repertoires in COVID-19. The data were produced by immunoSEQ multiplex PCR, yet TCRdb's version contains in-frame clones alone and is incomplete. The table lists 85,000 to 100,000 clones, about 85% of them singletons. This CDR3 has 16 amino acids. Trimming took off 6 bases at V and 0 bases at J, with 15 bases between the two ends. CDR1 LNHDA and CDR2 SQIVND come from the germline V gene (reference sequence). V gene TRBV19 combines with J gene TRBJ2-1; D perhaps matches TRBD1 (5 bases). The sample was peripheral blood. This TCR derives from a man between 60 and 75 years old with acute or convalescent COVID-19. The CDR3 sequence is CASSKLTVSSYNEQFF. The CDR3 bases are TGTGCCAGTAGCAAATTGACAGTGAGCTCCTACAATGAGCAGTTCTTC.